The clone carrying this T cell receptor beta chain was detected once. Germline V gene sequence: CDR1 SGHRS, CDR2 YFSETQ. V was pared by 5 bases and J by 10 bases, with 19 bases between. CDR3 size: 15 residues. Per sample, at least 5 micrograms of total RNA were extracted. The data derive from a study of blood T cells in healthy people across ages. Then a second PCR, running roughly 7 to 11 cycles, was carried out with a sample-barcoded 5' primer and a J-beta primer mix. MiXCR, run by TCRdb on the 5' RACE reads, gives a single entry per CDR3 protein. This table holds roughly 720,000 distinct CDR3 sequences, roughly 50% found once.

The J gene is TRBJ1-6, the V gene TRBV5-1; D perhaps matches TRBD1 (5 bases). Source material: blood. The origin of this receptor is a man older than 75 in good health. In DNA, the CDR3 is TGCGCCAGCAGGCGCGACCCAGGGTCCGGGTCACCCCTCCACTTT. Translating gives CASRRDPGSGSPLHF.